A selection of T cell receptor beta chains follows, all from one sample in a study of T cells in pancreatic ductal adenocarcinoma. The data were produced by immunoSEQ multiplex PCR, yet TCRdb's version contains in-frame clones alone and is incomplete. The table lists about 97,000 clones, roughly 95% of them singletons. Sequencing was carried out using PBMCs. These receptor sequences come from a human donor with pancreatic ductal adenocarcinoma. CDR3s include the opening cysteine and the closing phenylalanine or tryptophan. The order of the fields is J gene, clone size, V gene, D gene, CDR3 DNA, CDR3 protein. D genes are given only for firm matches. Clone size appears in some rows only: once, few, many, or a class for an expanded clone.

j_gene: TRBJ1-4; abundance: -; v_gene: TRBV18; d_gene: -; CDR3nt: TGTGCCAGCTCACCCCAGGGAGGAGATGAAAAACTGTTTTTT; CDR3aa: CASSPQGGDEKLFF
j_gene: TRBJ2-3; abundance: -; v_gene: TRBV2; d_gene: -; CDR3nt: TGTGCCAGCCGGGCTAGCGCGACTAGCACAGATACGCAGTATTTT; CDR3aa: CASRASATSTDTQYF
j_gene: TRBJ2-3; abundance: -; v_gene: TRBV29-1; d_gene: TRBD2; CDR3nt: TGCAGCGTTGTAAGGACTAGCGGGAGGGCAGATACGCAGTATTTT; CDR3aa: CSVVRTSGRADTQYF
j_gene: TRBJ1-2; abundance: -; v_gene: TRBV2; d_gene: -; CDR3nt: TGTGCCAGCAGTGGAGGGGGGGGAACCTATGGCTACACCTTC; CDR3aa: CASSGGGGTYGYTF
j_gene: TRBJ1-1; abundance: few; v_gene: TRBV11-2; d_gene: TRBD1; CDR3nt: TGTGCCAGCAGCTCCCGGACAGGCAATGAAGCTTTCTTT; CDR3aa: CASSSRTGNEAFF
j_gene: TRBJ2-2; abundance: once; v_gene: TRBV18; d_gene: TRBD1; CDR3nt: TGTGCCAGCTCACCAATGGGACAGGGAGGCACCGGGGAGCTGTTTTTT; CDR3aa: CASSPMGQGGTGELFF
j_gene: TRBJ2-7; abundance: -; v_gene: TRBV7-9; d_gene: -; CDR3nt: TGTGCCAGCAGCTTGGCCGCCTACGAGCAGTACTTC; CDR3aa: CASSLAAYEQYF
j_gene: TRBJ2-7; abundance: once; v_gene: TRBV4-2; d_gene: -; CDR3nt: TGTGCCAGCAGCCCCCTCTCAACCGGAGTCGGGGGCTACGAGCAGTACTTC; CDR3aa: CASSPLSTGVGGYEQYF
j_gene: TRBJ2-2; abundance: -; v_gene: TRBV5-1; d_gene: TRBD1; CDR3nt: TGCGCCAGCAGCTTGAATCTGGACAGGGGCGAAGCCGGGGAGCTGTTTTTT; CDR3aa: CASSLNLDRGEAGELFF
j_gene: TRBJ1-1; abundance: -; v_gene: TRBV7-2; d_gene: -; CDR3nt: TGTGCCAGCAGCTTGACCGGGACACCGAACACTGAAGCTTTCTTT; CDR3aa: CASSLTGTPNTEAFF
j_gene: TRBJ2-4; abundance: -; v_gene: TRBV7-2; d_gene: TRBD2; CDR3nt: TGTGCCAGCAGCATTTACGGTGCGGGAGCAGGGATTCAGTACTTC; CDR3aa: CASSIYGAGAGIQYF
j_gene: TRBJ1-1; abundance: few; v_gene: TRBV19; d_gene: -; CDR3nt: TGTGCCAGTAGTGGGGGACTCCTTGGGACTGAAGCTTTCTTT; CDR3aa: CASSGGLLGTEAFF
j_gene: TRBJ2-3; abundance: -; v_gene: TRBV30; d_gene: TRBD1; CDR3nt: TGTGCCGGGACAGTTAGCACAGATACGCAGTATTTT; CDR3aa: CAGTVSTDTQYF
j_gene: TRBJ1-2; abundance: -; v_gene: TRBV19; d_gene: TRBD1; CDR3nt: TGTGCCAGTAGTATTACTGGGACAGGATATGGCTACACCTTC; CDR3aa: CASSITGTGYGYTF
j_gene: TRBJ2-7; abundance: -; v_gene: TRBV7-2; d_gene: TRBD1; CDR3nt: TGTGCCAGCAGCTTAGGGGTCCCAGGGGGCTTTTACGAGCAGTACTTC; CDR3aa: CASSLGVPGGFYEQYF
j_gene: TRBJ2-4; abundance: -; v_gene: TRBV25-1; d_gene: TRBD1; CDR3nt: TGTGCCAGCAGTGAAAGCGGACAGGGATCATCCAAAAACATTCAGTACTTC; CDR3aa: CASSESGQGSSKNIQYF
j_gene: TRBJ1-1; abundance: few; v_gene: TRBV6-1; d_gene: TRBD1; CDR3nt: TGTGCCAGCAGTGATAGCGGACAGGGTTTAGGTGAAGCTTTCTTT; CDR3aa: CASSDSGQGLGEAFF
j_gene: TRBJ2-3; abundance: -; v_gene: TRBV7-9; d_gene: -; CDR3nt: TGTGCCAGCACGGGCGGGTTCAGCACAGATACGCAGTATTTT; CDR3aa: CASTGGFSTDTQYF
j_gene: TRBJ1-2; abundance: -; v_gene: TRBV19; d_gene: TRBD1; CDR3nt: TGTGCCAGTAGTGGGCGGACAGGGGATGGCTACACCTTC; CDR3aa: CASSGRTGDGYTF
j_gene: TRBJ2-3; abundance: -; v_gene: TRBV7-9; d_gene: -; CDR3nt: TGTGCCAGCAGCTCAGGACTGCACACAGATACGCAGTATTTT; CDR3aa: CASSSGLHTDTQYF
j_gene: TRBJ2-1; abundance: -; v_gene: TRBV30; d_gene: -; CDR3nt: TGTGCCTGGAGTCCCAAGGGGCGGGAGCAGTTCTTC; CDR3aa: CAWSPKGREQFF
j_gene: TRBJ2-5; abundance: once; v_gene: TRBV7-9; d_gene: -; CDR3nt: TGTGCCAGCAGCGGTGCGGAGGCCCGCCCGCACGAGACCCAGTACTTC; CDR3aa: CASSGAEARPHETQYF
j_gene: TRBJ2-5; abundance: -; v_gene: TRBV7-3; d_gene: TRBD1; CDR3nt: TGTGCCAGCAGCTCGACAGGGCCAGAGACCCAGTACTTC; CDR3aa: CASSSTGPETQYF